This TCR beta chain was captured by sequencing in a study of molecular identifiers for immune sequencing clone quantification. As to this clonotype: Its antigen is currently unknown.

General study results and limits: Clones that exceeded 20 RNA copies held over 97% of effector molecules, yet under 1% in naive cells.

Making the bulk TCR libraries relied on previously described methods and listed TCR primers. TCRdb passed the PCR reads through MiXCR, listing each CDR3 protein once. The sample consists of about half a million distinct CDR3 sequences, around 23% of them appearing once. Naive CD8 T cells were picked out by sorting for CD8+CD4-CCR7+CD45RA+. The germline CDR1 and CDR2 sequences are MDHEN and SYDVKM. V shed 4 bases and J 9 bases; nucleotides not matched to a gene: 10. CDR3 length: 16 amino acids. Source material: naive CD8+ T cells from blood, with Jurkat cell RNA spiked in. Subset here: FACS-sorted CD8+CD4-CCR7+CD45RA+ naive T cells. The chain employs TRBV28 and TRBJ2-1; 12 bases are a match to TRBD2. The TCR originated in a human donor in good health. Some libraries in this study had Jurkat cell RNA spiked in. Here the CDR3 DNA reads TGTGCCAGCAGTTCCTGGACTAGCGGGATGGGGGGTGAGCAGTTCTTC. It specifies CASSSWTSGMGGEQFF. The whole variable domain, remainder taken from reference TRBV28 and TRBJ2-1, is DVKVTQSSRYLVKRTGEKVFLECVQDMDHENMFWYRQDPGLGLRLIYFSYDVKMKEKGDIPEGYSVSREKKERFSLILESASTNQTSMYLCASSSWTSGMGGEQFFGPGTRLTVL.